The sequence of this T cell receptor beta chain was determined in a study of shared clonotypes between healthy human individuals. Turning to the study itself: Plates per donor: three CD4 naive, three CD4 memory, two CD8 naive, one CD8 memory.

Losses at the gene ends were 7 bases for V and 3 bases for J; bases not matched to a gene: 12. The CDR3 totals 16 residues. Germline V gives CDR1 SGDLS, CDR2 YYNGEE. General study findings and limits: The study found about 5% of naive CD4 clonotypes shared across four donors.

As concerns this clone: Its target is unknown.

Assay: immunoSEQ multiplex PCR; the TCRdb copy retains only in-frame clones and omits some. Among approximately 1,500,000 clones listed, more than 95% were seen once. Source material: naive CD4+ T cells sorted from blood. The subset: CD45RA+ positively selected. The sequence was obtained from a man younger than 40 in good health. The genes are TRBV9 and TRBJ2-2; 7 bases are a match to TRBD2. The CDR3 loop reads CASLTYRDYYTGELFF. The CDR3 nucleotides are TGTGCCAGCTTAACTTACCGGGACTACTACACCGGGGAGCTGTTTTTT.